The rows below give T cell receptor beta chains drawn from one sample of a study of OX40 agonist ivuxolimab in advanced cancers. The data were produced by immunoSEQ multiplex PCR, yet TCRdb's version contains in-frame clones alone and is incomplete. The profile shows about 73,000 clones, 85% to 90% of them singletons. Sequenced material: CD4+ or CD8+ T cells sorted from blood, taken in a trial of the OX40 agonist ivuxolimab. These TCRs come from an adult with an advanced solid tumor such as melanoma, head and neck, liver or kidney cancer. CDR3s include the opening cysteine and the closing phenylalanine or tryptophan. Each record gives: D gene, clone size, V gene, J gene, CDR3 DNA, CDR3 protein. D genes are given only for firm matches. The size field is filled for only some rows; it gives once, few, many or a size class.

NA	NA	TRBV2	TRBJ1-2	TGTGCCAGCAGTGAGAATGGCTACACCTTC	CASSENGYTF
NA	NA	TRBV19	TRBJ2-2	TGTGCCAGTAAGGAGTACGGCGGGGAGCTGTTTTTT	CASKEYGGELFF
NA	few	TRBV2	TRBJ2-7	TGTGCCAGCAGTGATGGAGGCTACGAGCAGTACTTC	CASSDGGYEQYF
TRBD2	NA	TRBV14	TRBJ2-1	TGTGCCAGCAGCCACCCTGGGGGGGGAGACAATGAGCAGTTCTTC	CASSHPGGGDNEQFF
NA	many	TRBV25-1	TRBJ2-5	TGTGCCAGCAGCAAAACTACTAAACAAGAGACCCAGTACTTC	CASSKTTKQETQYF
NA	NA	TRBV30	TRBJ1-1	TGTGCCTGGAGAACCGGGAACATGAACACTGAAGCTTTCTTT	CAWRTGNMNTEAFF
NA	NA	TRBV5-1	TRBJ2-7	TGCGCCAGCAGCTTTGGGCCCCTCTACGAGCAGTACTTC	CASSFGPLYEQYF
NA	NA	TRBV7-9	TRBJ1-1	TGTGCCAGCAGCTTAGTACAGGGCGACGCTTTCTTT	CASSLVQGDAFF
TRBD2	NA	TRBV29-1	TRBJ2-1	TGCAGCGTTGAAGGGGTCGCTAGCGGGAGCTCCTACAATGAGCAGTTCTTC	CSVEGVASGSSYNEQFF
NA	few	TRBV27	TRBJ2-7	TGTGCCAGCAGAGGACAGCGTTACTACGAGCAGTACTTC	CASRGQRYYEQYF
NA	NA	TRBV6-1	TRBJ1-4	TGTGCCAGCAGTGGATCAACTAATGAAAAACTGTTTTTT	CASSGSTNEKLFF